This T cell receptor (beta chain) was profiled in a study of shared T cell receptors in the human thymus. Only in-frame clones appear in the TCRdb table, and some are missing; sequencing was by immunoSEQ multiplex PCR. The top ten clones hold approximately 0.02% of a sample with roughly 410,000 clones, around 95% of them seen once. The CDR3 runs 15 residues. CDR1 is SGHTS and CDR2 is YDEGEE in the germline V gene. V was shortened by 3 bases and J by 6 bases, with 15 bases between the two germline ends. This chain connects TRBV5-8 to TRBJ2-2; D is unresolved. The TCR sequence derives from a human donor. Sequencing was done on a sample of thymocytes. DNA for the CDR3: TGTGCCAGCAGCTGCTCCACGCGGACCCCCGGGGAGCTGTTTTTT. Translating gives CASSCSTRTPGELFF.